This T cell receptor (beta chain) was identified during a study of blood T cell repertoires in COVID-19. Profiling relied on immunoSEQ multiplex PCR, and the TCRdb table lists in-frame clones only, not all of them. The repertoire includes 400,000 or so clones, around 84% of them detected once, and 3% sits in the top ten. Trimming left V 4 bases short and J 4 bases short, with 6 bases between. CDR1 is MGHDK and CDR2 is SYGVNS in the germline V gene. This CDR3 comprises 12 residues. The sample taken for sequencing was peripheral blood. The chain employs TRBV25-1 and TRBJ2-3; TRBD2 might be the D (5 bases). The origin of this receptor is a human donor in a cohort sampled during active COVID-19. The CDR3 nucleotides read TGTGCCAGCAGTGTACTAGCAGATACGCAGTATTTT. Translating gives CASSVLADTQYF.